The 27 T cell receptor beta chains given below trace back to one sample, sequenced in a study of long-term antiretroviral therapy in people with HIV. The authors ran the immunoSEQ assay, v3.0, at survey level. The repertoire was sequenced with immunoSEQ multiplex PCR; TCRdb's copy has only in-frame clones and lacks some. The table lists approximately 24,000 clones, 84% of them singletons. Specimen: unsorted PBMCs, collected approximately 5.7 years after starting antiretroviral therapy. The receptors were gathered from a man aged 30-40 years with HIV.

V usage is TRBV19 and J usage is TRBJ2-6, with D maybe TRBD2 (6 bases). The CDR3 is made up of 20 amino acids. The V and J ends lost 7 bases and 0 bases respectively, with 25 bases between them. Germline V gene sequence: CDR1 LNHDA, CDR2 SQIVND (reference sequence). The CDR3, as DNA: TGTGCCAGTACCCTAGGGGCAGGGCGGGGTCAAATCTCTGGGGCCAACGTCCTGACTTTC. Residues: CASTLGAGRGQISGANVLTF.

This chain connects TRBV28 to TRBJ2-5; no clear D. V lost 7 bases and J lost 2, with 11 bases in between. The CDR3 contains 13 residues. From germline, CDR1 is MDHEN and CDR2 SYDVKM. CDR3 sequence reads: CASTRGPQETQYF. The CDR3 coding sequence is TGTGCCAGCACGCGAGGTCCACAAGAGACCCAGTACTTC.

The chain couples TRBV28 to TRBJ1-5; weak D call: TRBD1 (5 bases). V lost 6 bases, J lost 2 bases, and 14 bases lay in between. CDR1 MDHEN and CDR2 SYDVKM come from the germline V gene. CDR3 length: 15 amino acids. CDR3 residues: CASRSSRDGNQPQHF. The CDR3 coding sequence is TGTGCCAGCAGATCCTCCCGGGACGGCAATCAGCCCCAGCATTTT.

This chain joins TRBV25-1 and TRBJ2-2, with 9 bases aligning to TRBD1. The CDR3 is made up of 15 amino acids. Germline V gene data show CDR1 as MGHDK and CDR2 as SYGVNS. V dropped 5 bases and J dropped 4; count of bases not matched to a gene: 5. In DNA, the CDR3 is TGTGCCAGCAGTACAGGGGGCGACGTCACCGGGGAGCTGTTTTTT. Translated: CASSTGGDVTGELFF.

This clone was counted only a few times. The chain carries TRBV7-9 and TRBJ1-1, with 8 nucleotides matching TRBD1. The germline gives CDR1 SEHNR, CDR2 FQNEAQ (reference sequence). This CDR3 spans 17 amino acids. V dropped 5 bases and J dropped 5; count of bases not matched to a gene: 16. DNA of the CDR3: TGTGCCAGCAGCCCCCCCGGGACAGGCCTTACGGGGACTGAAGCTTTCTTT. Encoded protein: CASSPPGTGLTGTEAFF. The full variable domain, with the rest looked up from reference TRBV7-9 and TRBJ1-1, is DTGVSQNPRHKITKRGQNVTFRCDPISEHNRLYWYRQTLGQGPEFLTYFQNEAQLEKSRLLSDRFSAERPKGSFSTLEIQRTEQGDSAMYLCASSPPGTGLTGTEAFFGQGTRLTVV.

The chain joins TRBV2 to TRBJ2-7; D is ambiguous. The germline gives CDR1 SNHLY, CDR2 FYNNEI. The CDR3 has 13 residues. Between the trimmed V and J ends, which lost 9 bases and 2 bases, there was a span of 14 bases. CDR3 in amino acids: CASVPGTTYEQYF. The CDR3 DNA follows: TGTGCCAGTGTTCCCGGCACAACCTACGAGCAGTACTTC.

The chain is built from TRBV2 and TRBJ2-7; the D gene is possibly TRBD1 (6 bases). This CDR3 contains 12 residues. Germline CDR1 reads SNHLY; CDR2 reads FYNNEI. Trimming removed 10 bases from V and 0 bases from J, with 10 bases in between. The CDR3 DNA reads as TGTGCCATCGGACAGTCCTCCTACGAGCAGTACTTC. It encodes CAIGQSSYEQYF.

The V gene is TRBV6-5, the J gene TRBJ1-5; D not resolved. Trimming took off 6 bases at V and 6 bases at J, with 15 bases between the two ends. The CDR3 sequence is 14 residues long. Germline lookup yields CDR1 MNHEY and CDR2 SVGAGI. The CDR3 region has the DNA TGTGCCAGCAGACAGCGGGCCTTGGGTCAGCCCCAGCATTTT. Protein: CASRQRALGQPQHF.

This clone was seen only a few times. The J gene is TRBJ2-1, the V gene TRBV6-7, with 11 bases that match TRBD2. TRBV6-7 is an ORF for which the function is uncertain. J gave up 7 bases and V 2 bases, and 4 bases lay outside the gene matches. The length of the CDR3 is 15 residues. CDR3 DNA: TGTGCCAGCAGTTACCTAGCGGGGGGTTCGAATGAGCAGTTCTTC. It codes for CASSYLAGGSNEQFF.

V usage is TRBV6-1 and J usage is TRBJ1-5; D is undetermined. Per germline, CDR1 MNHNS and CDR2 SASEGT. CDR3 size: 13 residues. Trimming removed 8 bases at V and 4 bases at J, with 12 bases between. CDR3 in amino acids: CASSNTLNQPQHF. CDR3 bases: TGTGCCAGCTCAAACACCCTGAATCAGCCCCAGCATTTT.

The rearrangement joins TRBV7-2 to TRBJ1-1; TRBD1 matches 7 bases. The germline V gene has CDR1 SGHTA and CDR2 FQGNSA. The CDR3 is 15 residues long. The V and J ends lost 3 bases and 4 bases, in that order; junction bases with no gene match: 8. Written as DNA, the CDR3 is TGTGCCAGCAGCTTTCTGACAGGGATTTTCACTGAAGCTTTCTTT. It translates to CASSFLTGIFTEAFF.

The V gene is TRBV7-9, the J gene TRBJ2-7, with 9 bases fitting TRBD1. This CDR3 is built from 16 residues. With 5 bases clipped from V and 1 base from J, the junction kept 9 bases outside the gene matches. From germline, CDR1 is SEHNR and CDR2 FQNEAQ (reference sequence). As DNA, the CDR3 is TGTGCCAGCAGCGGGATGACAGGGGGAAGGTCCTACGAGCAGTACTTC. It specifies CASSGMTGGRSYEQYF.

V is TRBV6-5 and J is TRBJ2-3; no firm D call. This CDR3 is 13 amino acids long. V was cut by 0 bases and J by 0 bases, with 1 base left in between. The V gene's germline CDR1 is MNHEY and CDR2 SVGAGI. The CDR3 is CASSYSSTDTQYF. Written as DNA, the CDR3 is TGTGCCAGCAGTTACTCTAGCACAGATACGCAGTATTTT.

The J gene is TRBJ2-7, the V gene TRBV9; the D call may be TRBD1 or TRBD2 (5 bases each). The CDR3 length is 13 residues. Germline CDR1 and CDR2: SGDLS and YYNGEE. Trimming stripped 3 bases from V and 7 bases from J, with 14 bases between. CDR3 sequence (DNA): TGTGCCAGCAGCGCTCGGGACGGTCGGGAGCAGTACTTC. Its protein is CASSARDGREQYF. Drawing the rest from reference TRBV9 and TRBJ2-7, the complete variable domain is DSGVTQTPKHLITATGQRVTLRCSPRSGDLSVYWYQQSLDQGLQFLIQYYNGEERAKGNILERFSAQQFPDLHSELNLSSLELGDSALYFCASSARDGREQYFGPGTRLTVT.

The V call is TRBV7-3, the J call TRBJ1-6; D uncertain. Germline lookup yields CDR1 SGHTA and CDR2 FQGTGA. V was shortened by 2 bases and J by 10 bases, with 18 bases between the two germline ends. There are 16 residues in the CDR3. This CDR3 is CASSLQGGNVRSPLHF. As DNA, the CDR3 is TGTGCCAGCAGCTTACAAGGTGGCAATGTGAGGTCACCCCTCCACTTT.

The chain links TRBV19 to TRBJ2-1; a possible D gene is TRBD2 (5 bases). V lost 6 bases to trimming and J lost 8 bases, with 8 bases between them. The germline gives CDR1 LNHDA, CDR2 SQIVND (reference sequence). The CDR3 has 11 amino acids. The CDR3 here is CASRVDYEQFF. CDR3 coding DNA: TGTGCCAGTAGGGTGGACTATGAGCAGTTCTTC.

V gene TRBV10-3 combines with J gene TRBJ1-1; D uncertain. The CDR3 has 13 amino acids. V was cut by 2 bases and J by 3 bases, with 7 bases left in between. Germline assignment: CDR1 ENHRY and CDR2 SYGVKD. Here the CDR3 reads CAISEGPDTEAFF. In DNA, the CDR3 is TGTGCCATCAGTGAGGGTCCCGACACTGAAGCTTTCTTT.

Written as DNA, the CDR3 is TGTGCCAGCAGCTTAGGGACACAAACCGGGGAGCTGTTTTTT. This gives the protein CASSLGTQTGELFF. The gene calls are TRBV7-8 and TRBJ2-2; tentative D call: TRBD1 (5 bases). The germline V gene has CDR1 SGHVS and CDR2 FQNEAQ. The V gene lost 1 base and the J gene lost 5 bases, with 8 bases spanning the gap. CDR3 length: 14 residues.

To note about this clone: Additional DNA sequences in this sample encode the identical CDR3. V usage is TRBV10-3 and J usage is TRBJ2-7, with D hard to call. This CDR3 spans 12 amino acids. The V end lost 2 bases, the J end lost 4 bases, and 6 bases lay between the germline ends. Germline V lookup: CDR1 ENHRY, CDR2 SYGVKD. Written as DNA, the CDR3 is TGTGCCATCAGTGAGCCCCTTTACGAGCAGTACTTC. Protein product: CAISEPLYEQYF.

The rearrangement joins TRBV15 to TRBJ1-1, with 8 bases that match TRBD1. The trim removed 2 bases at V and 7 bases at J, leaving 9 bases unmatched. Germline V CDR1 and CDR2: LNHNV, YYDKDF (reference sequence). The CDR3 has 15 residues. DNA of the CDR3: TGTGCCACCAGCAGAACGACAGGGGCTGGAAATGAAGCTTTCTTT. It encodes CATSRTTGAGNEAFF.

This chain uses TRBV4-3 with TRBJ2-2; D unresolved. Between the trimmed V and J ends, which lost 0 bases and 6 bases, there was a span of 11 bases. The CDR3 is made up of 15 amino acids. Germline V gives CDR1 LGHNA, CDR2 YSLEER. Here the CDR3 reads CASSQEPLSAGELFF. The CDR3 DNA reads as TGCGCCAGCAGCCAAGAACCCCTCAGTGCCGGGGAGCTGTTTTTT.

V and J are TRBV6-5 and TRBJ2-2, with TRBD1 matching 7 bases. Germline V CDR1 and CDR2: MNHEY, SVGAGI. The CDR3 contains 13 residues. Unmatched junction bases numbered 4, after V lost 6 bases and J lost 6 bases. CDR3 nucleotides: TGTGCCAGCAGCGCCCAGGGGGCCGGGGAGCTGTTTTTT. This gives the protein CASSAQGAGELFF.

This chain uses TRBV29-1 with TRBJ2-7; possibly TRBD1 for D (6 bases). The germline V gene encodes CDR1 SQVTM and CDR2 ANQGSEA. The CDR3 is 11 amino acids. The V gene lost 7 bases and the J gene lost 5 bases, with 12 bases spanning the gap. This chain's CDR3 is CSAKQGHEQYF. CDR3 coding DNA: TGCAGCGCCAAACAGGGCCACGAGCAGTACTTC.

This clone was picked up one time. The CDR3 region has the DNA TGTGCCAGTAGTATCTCCCTAGCGGGAGAGTTCACCGGGGAGCTGTTTTTT. As protein: CASSISLAGEFTGELFF. The rearrangement links TRBV19 to TRBJ2-2, with 10 nucleotides matching TRBD2. Germline CDR1 and CDR2: LNHDA and SQIVND (reference sequence). Trimming at V came to 3 bases and at J to 4 bases, leaving 8 bases not matched to a gene. The CDR3 contains 17 residues.

The sample holds one count of this clone. The rearrangement joins TRBV25-1 to TRBJ2-1; no reliable D call. CDR3 length equals 14 residues. Trimming removed 1 base at V and 1 base at J, with 5 bases between. CDR1 and CDR2 (germline): MGHDK, SYGVNS. The CDR3 here is CASSEWESYNEQFF. In DNA form, the CDR3 reads TGTGCCAGCAGTGAATGGGAATCCTACAATGAGCAGTTCTTC.

This clone occurred a few times. The chain employs TRBV19 and TRBJ1-5; 11 bases map to TRBD1. Losses at the gene ends were 11 bases for V and 0 bases for J; bases not matched to a gene: 9. The CDR3 totals 16 residues. The germline V gene has CDR1 LNHDA and CDR2 SQIVND (reference sequence). The CDR3 DNA follows: TGTGCCGTCGGGACAGGGGGGCCCTATAGCAATCAGCCCCAGCATTTT. Protein sequence: CAVGTGGPYSNQPQHF.

The chain links TRBV29-1 to TRBJ2-7, with D possibly matching TRBD2 (5 bases). CDR1 and CDR2 (germline): SQVTM, ANQGSEA. This CDR3 is 12 amino acids long. Trimming pared 5 bases from V and 7 bases from J, leaving 15 bases between. The CDR3 reads CSVLLDSREQYF. In DNA form, the CDR3 reads TGCAGCGTTCTATTGGACTCTCGGGAGCAGTACTTC.